This T cell receptor beta chain appears in the sequencing data of a study of T cell responses to AZD1222 COVID-19 vaccine. At the level of the study: Investigators merged groups given second doses at roughly 4 or roughly 12 weeks. Study-wide results and caveats: White British donors predominated, females outnumbered males, and clonal diversity was possibly underestimated.

The germline CDR1 and CDR2 sequences are SNHLY and FYNNEI. The CDR3 has 19 amino acids. V lost 2 bases and J lost 1; bases outside the gene matches: 13. Notes on this clone: Its antigen is not identified.

Method: immunoSEQ multiplex PCR; TCRdb's copy keeps in-frame clones and lacks some. The sample has tens of thousands of clones, roughly nine tenths seen once. The sample in question was peripheral blood, obtained on day 0 of AZD1222 vaccination. This receptor was identified in an adult in good health. The chain couples TRBV2 to TRBJ2-7; 11 nucleotides agree with TRBD2. The CDR3 is CASSESYRGTSGFSYEQYF. DNA for the CDR3: TGTGCCAGCAGTGAATCATACAGGGGGACTAGCGGATTTTCCTACGAGCAGTACTTC.